The 27 T cell receptor beta chains listed next were all sequenced from one sample in a study of cytomegalovirus exposure and HLA in healthy donors. The PCR used 60 Vbeta and 13 Jbeta primers. Profiled with immunoSEQ multiplex PCR; TCRdb holds only in-frame clones, not every one. The sample holds 100,000 to 150,000 clones, 65% to 80% seen once. What was sequenced was PBMCs. The origin of the receptors is a man younger than 30 in good health and CMV-seropositive.

This sequence joins TRBV9 and TRBJ2-1, with D maybe TRBD2 (6 bases). Germline lookup yields CDR1 SGDLS and CDR2 YYNGEE. The CDR3 has 15 amino acids. Trimming removed 0 bases from V and 4 bases from J, with 11 bases in between. The CDR3 coding sequence is TGTGCCAGCAGCGTAGGGGGGGATGGGTACAATGAGCAGTTCTTC. Protein sequence: CASSVGGDGYNEQFF.

As to this clone: At one boundary the junction diverges from the germline segment, which might be a read error. Other DNA sequences in the same sample also yield this CDR3. The chain combines TRBV27 with TRBJ1-2, with TRBD1 identical over 7 bases. The CDR3 contains 16 residues. Germline CDR1 MNHEY, CDR2 SMNVEV (reference sequence). The CDR3 coding sequence is TGTGCTAGCAGTGATGGGGACAGAAGGGTCCGAAGTGGCTACACCTTC. It specifies CASSDGDRRVRSGYTF.

The chain has TRBV28 and TRBJ1-1; D ambiguous. Germline CDR1 and CDR2: MDHEN and SYDVKM. This CDR3 comprises 16 residues. With 3 bases removed from V and 3 bases from J, the gap between germline ends came to 17 bases. The CDR3 DNA reads as TGTGCCAGCAGTTTGGGCAATCGCCCCTTAGACACTGAAGCTTTCTTT. It yields the protein CASSLGNRPLDTEAFF.

V is TRBV5-4 and J is TRBJ2-3; 11 nucleotides align to TRBD2. The CDR3 has 16 amino acids. V lost 3 bases to trimming and J lost 1 base; unmatched junction nucleotides: 4. In germline, CDR1 is SGHNT, CDR2 YYREEE (reference sequence). The CDR3: CASSSRSGGGTDTQYF. The CDR3 region has the DNA TGTGCCAGCAGCTCGCGTAGCGGGGGGGGCACAGATACGCAGTATTTT. Drawing the rest from reference TRBV5-4 and TRBJ2-3, the complete variable domain is ETGVTQSPTHLIKTRGQQVTLRCSSQSGHNTVSWYQQALGQGPQFIFQYYREEENGRGNFPPRFSGLQFPNYSSELNVNALELDDSALYLCASSSRSGGGTDTQYFGPGTRLTVL.

This chain uses TRBV12-5 with TRBJ2-2; D possibly corresponds to TRBD2 (5 bases). The CDR3 loop spans 16 amino acids. The V end lost 3 bases, the J end lost 4 bases, and 15 bases lay between the germline ends. Germline assignment: CDR1 LGHNT and CDR2 FRNRAP. The chain's CDR3 is CASGLGAGSFTGELFF. The CDR3 nucleotides read TGTGCTAGTGGTTTAGGTGCGGGCAGCTTCACCGGGGAGCTGTTTTTT.

V gene TRBV5-5 combines with J gene TRBJ1-4, with D uncertain. The CDR3 runs to 15 residues. Deletions cut 2 bases from V and 8 bases from J, with 16 bases between. In germline, CDR1 is SGHKS, CDR2 YYEKEE (reference sequence). CDR3 amino acids: CASSFTGRVTEKLFF. DNA of the CDR3: TGTGCCAGCAGCTTCACTGGGAGAGTCACAGAAAAACTGTTTTTT.

CDR3 amino acids: CARKRVSSYNEQFF. CDR3 nucleotides: TGTGCCAGGAAGCGGGTATCTTCCTACAATGAGCAGTTCTTC. The V gene is TRBV2, the J gene TRBJ2-1, with D perhaps matching TRBD2 (6 bases). This CDR3 region has 14 residues. Germline V CDR1 and CDR2: SNHLY, FYNNEI. V was trimmed by 9 bases and J by 1 base, leaving 13 bases between them.

The J gene is TRBJ2-3, the V gene TRBV18; 12 bases match TRBD1. The CDR3 is 15 amino acids. Germline V CDR1 and CDR2: KGHSH, LQKENI. V was pared by 3 bases and J by 3 bases, with 1 base of the junction left unmatched. The CDR3 sequence is CASSPGQGATDTQYF. In DNA, the CDR3 is TGTGCCAGCTCACCGGGACAGGGGGCAACAGATACGCAGTATTTT.

The chain carries TRBV6-6 and TRBJ1-2; D unresolved. The germline CDR1 and CDR2 sequences are MNHNY and SVGAGI (reference sequence). CDR3 length: 13 residues. Trimming shortened V by 7 bases and J by 4 bases, and 13 bases separated the two germline ends. In nucleotides, the CDR3 is TGTGCCAGCACCTTGGGAGGCTTCTATGGCTACACCTTC. Amino acid sequence: CASTLGGFYGYTF.

The chain couples TRBV27 to TRBJ2-5, with TRBD2 matching over 13 bases. The CDR3 consists of 17 residues. V trimming: 5 bases; J trimming: 1 base; junction bases outside the gene matches: 7. The germline gives CDR1 MNHEY, CDR2 SMNVEV (reference sequence). The CDR3 sequence: CASSPGLAGIFQETQYF. The CDR3, as DNA: TGTGCCAGCAGTCCGGGACTAGCGGGGATTTTCCAAGAGACCCAGTACTTC.

The chain has TRBV9 and TRBJ2-3; the match to TRBD2 covers 9 bases. The CDR3 spans 17 residues. Germline V gene data show CDR1 as SGDLS and CDR2 as YYNGEE. Trimming took 0 bases from V and 2 from J; bases not matched to a gene: 7. CDR3 loop: CASSVGPSGANTDTQYF. CDR3 nucleotide sequence: TGTGCCAGCAGCGTAGGCCCTAGCGGGGCTAACACAGATACGCAGTATTTT.

The genes are TRBV27 and TRBJ2-3, with D possibly being TRBD1 (6 bases). The CDR3 runs 15 residues. The V gene lost 3 bases and the J gene lost 2 bases, with 12 bases spanning the gap. Germline V gene lookup returns CDR1 MNHEY and CDR2 SMNVEV (reference sequence). CDR3 loop: CASSFWGRNTDTQYF. CDR3 DNA sequence: TGTGCCAGCAGTTTCTGGGGGCGAAACACAGATACGCAGTATTTT.

The J gene is TRBJ2-1, the V gene TRBV7-3, with TRBD2 identical over 8 bases. The CDR3 loop spans 14 amino acids. Germline V CDR1 and CDR2: SGHTA, FQGTGA. V lost 1 base to trimming and J lost 6 bases; unmatched junction nucleotides: 2. The CDR3 region is CASSLSGGLNEQFF. CDR3 nucleotides: TGTGCCAGCAGCTTAAGCGGGGGGCTCAATGAGCAGTTCTTC. Using reference TRBV7-3 and TRBJ2-1 for the parts outside the CDR3, the full variable domain is GAGVSQTPSNKVTEKGKYVELRCDPISGHTALYWYRQSLGQGPEFLIYFQGTGAADDSGLPNDRFFAVRPEGSVSTLKIQRTERGDSAVYLCASSLSGGLNEQFFGPGTRLTVL.

The chain carries TRBV6-5 and TRBJ1-4, with D perhaps matching TRBD1 (5 bases). Per germline, CDR1 MNHEY and CDR2 SVGAGI. CDR3 size: 13 residues. With 7 bases removed from V and 7 bases from J, the gap between germline ends came to 13 bases. CDR3 in amino acids: CASNRGRGEKLFF. For the CDR3, the DNA is TGTGCCAGCAACCGAGGAAGGGGTGAAAAACTGTTTTTT.

The rearrangement links TRBV14 to TRBJ1-1; D might be TRBD1 (5 bases). The CDR3 extends over 12 amino acids. The V and J ends lost 5 bases and 11 bases respectively, with 15 bases between them. The germline CDR1 and CDR2 sequences are SGHDN and FVKESK. CDR3 DNA: TGTGCCAGCAGCTTGGGACTCCTGGAGGCTTTCTTT. This sequence encodes CASSLGLLEAFF.

The chain carries TRBV11-2 and TRBJ2-7; 8 positions match TRBD2. The CDR3 totals 16 residues. The V gene end was trimmed by 6 bases and the J gene end by 1 base; junction bases not matched to a gene: 11. CDR1 is SGHAT, CDR2 FQNNGV, per germline. For the CDR3, the DNA is TGTGCCAGCAGGCTACATACTAGCGGCGCTTCCTACGAGCAGTACTTC. Protein sequence: CASRLHTSGASYEQYF.

This chain uses TRBV9 with TRBJ2-7; 7 bases map to TRBD2. Germline CDR1 is SGDLS and CDR2 is YYNGEE. Trimming cost V 4 bases and J 2 bases; bases outside gene matches: 6. This CDR3 contains 14 residues. The CDR3 here is CASSPQGLPYEQYF. The CDR3 bases are TGTGCCAGCAGCCCCCAGGGACTACCCTACGAGCAGTACTTC.

Of note for this clone: An end of the junction does not agree with germline; a read error may underlie this. The chain uses TRBV7-8 and TRBJ2-4; TRBD2 might be the D (5 bases). The CDR3 contains 15 residues. Germline-derived CDR1 and CDR2 are SGHVS and FQNEAQ. As DNA, the CDR3 is TGTGCCAGCAGCTTAGGAGGAGCCGGGAAAAACAGTCAGTACTTC. This gives the protein CASSLGGAGKNSQYF.

The chain combines TRBV30 with TRBJ2-1; 9 positions agree with TRBD2. The V gene end was trimmed by 3 bases and the J gene end by 5 bases; junction bases not matched to a gene: 11. There are 16 residues in the CDR3. CDR1 is GTSNPN, CDR2 SVGIG, per germline (reference sequence). CDR3 protein: CAWSGRAGGFNNEQFF. The CDR3 nucleotides are TGTGCCTGGAGCGGGAGAGCGGGAGGCTTCAACAATGAGCAGTTCTTC.

This chain connects TRBV30 to TRBJ1-1, with D perhaps matching TRBD1 (6 bases). Germline values: CDR1 GTSNPN, CDR2 SVGIG (reference sequence). The CDR3 length is 13 residues. The ends were cut back, 4 bases at V and 1 base at J, with 10 bases in the middle. CDR3 amino acids: CAWNLGANTEAFF. CDR3 DNA: TGTGCCTGGAATTTGGGGGCGAACACTGAAGCTTTCTTT.

J is TRBJ2-3 and V is TRBV10-3; maybe TRBD1 (5 bases). Germline CDR1 reads ENHRY; CDR2 reads SYGVKD. The CDR3 totals 14 residues. V lost 4 bases, J lost 2 bases, and 10 bases lay in between. The CDR3 loop reads CAISGSRVTDTQYF. The CDR3 nucleotides are TGTGCCATCAGTGGGAGCAGGGTCACAGATACGCAGTATTTT.

CDR3 sequence reads: CASSSGTGGQPQHF. The CDR3 DNA reads TGTGCCAGCAGCTCCGGGACAGGGGGTCAGCCCCAGCATTTT. The chain employs TRBV11-2 and TRBJ1-5; TRBD1 aligns across 11 bases. V shed 4 bases, J shed 6 bases, and the junction held 2 bases outside the gene matches. The CDR3 extends over 14 amino acids. In germline, CDR1 is SGHAT, CDR2 FQNNGV.

The chain employs TRBV9 and TRBJ2-7; 7 bases fit TRBD2. J lost 2 bases, V lost 1 base, and 6 bases had no gene match. Germline CDR1 SGDLS, CDR2 YYNGEE. The CDR3 has 15 residues. The CDR3 spells CASSVISGEPYEQYF. In nucleotides, the CDR3 is TGTGCCAGCAGCGTAATCAGCGGGGAACCCTACGAGCAGTACTTC.

The chain is built from TRBV18 and TRBJ2-5; D is uncertain. The DNA matches TRBJ2-7 better at its end, which makes the J call doubtful. This CDR3 has 13 amino acids. In germline, CDR1 is KGHSH, CDR2 LQKENI. The CDR3 spells CASSPRQDYEQYF. The CDR3 DNA sequence: TGTGCCAGCTCACCACGGCAGGACTACGAGCAGTACTTC.

With regard to this clone: One end of the junction does not line up with germline, which may come from a read error. The V and J genes are TRBV10-3 and TRBJ2-6, with D perhaps TRBD1 (5 bases). This CDR3 contains 16 residues. CDR1 and CDR2 from the germline V gene are ENHRY and SYGVKD. The CDR3 nucleotides read TGTGCCATCAGTGAGGCCAGTCTCTCTGGGGCCAACGGCCTGACTTTC. This translates into CAISEASLSGANGLTF.

This clone has just one count. The J gene is TRBJ2-5, the V gene TRBV7-9; 8 bases map to TRBD2. The CDR3 runs 16 residues. The V and J ends lost 5 bases and 5 bases, in that order; junction bases with no gene match: 13. Looked up from germline, CDR1 is SEHNR and CDR2 is FQNEAQ (reference sequence). The CDR3 spells CASSHGSGTSFETQYF. The CDR3 DNA is TGTGCCAGCAGCCATGGCTCCGGGACTAGTTTTGAGACCCAGTACTTC.

DNA for the CDR3: TGTGCCAGCAGTGGGGGGACAGATAACTATGGCTACACCTTC. Residues: CASSGGTDNYGYTF. The chain links TRBV6-1 to TRBJ1-2; 7 bases are a match to TRBD1. Germline V lookup: CDR1 MNHNS, CDR2 SASEGT. The V segment lost 4 bases and the J segment 1 base; nucleotides outside the gene matches: 3. The CDR3 has 14 residues.